A single sample gave rise to the 24 T cell receptor beta chains below, sequenced in a study of blood T cell repertoires in COVID-19. Sequencing was performed with immunoSEQ multiplex PCR; in TCRdb, only in-frame clones are kept and a portion is missing. The repertoire has 250,000 to 300,000 clones, about nine tenths of them found once; the top ten carry approximately 0.85%. Specimen: peripheral blood. These receptors all come from a woman between 35 and 50 years old who had recovered from COVID-19.

The chain joins TRBV19 to TRBJ2-1; the match to TRBD2 covers 14 bases. V shed 8 bases and J 9 bases; nucleotides not matched to a gene: 9. The V gene's germline CDR1 is LNHDA and CDR2 SQIVND (reference sequence). The CDR3 has 15 amino acids. CDR3 region: CASSATGLAGVEQFF. In DNA, the CDR3 is TGTGCCAGTTCGGCGACGGGACTAGCGGGAGTTGAGCAGTTCTTC. Complete variable domain (other parts from reference TRBV19 and TRBJ2-1): DGGITQSPKYLFRKEGQNVTLSCEQNLNHDAMYWYRQDPGQGLRLIYYSQIVNDFQKGDIAEGYSVSREKKESFPLTVTSAQKNPTAFYLCASSATGLAGVEQFFGPGTRLTVL.

This chain connects TRBV6-5 to TRBJ2-5; 9 nucleotides agree with TRBD1. Germline V gene sequence: CDR1 MNHEY, CDR2 SVGAGI. The CDR3 runs 14 residues. Trimming removed 8 bases from V and 5 bases from J; junction bases left unmatched: 9. CDR3 in amino acids: CASADRGFGETQYF. The CDR3, as DNA: TGTGCCAGCGCGGACAGGGGATTTGGGGAGACCCAGTACTTC.

V and J are TRBV13 and TRBJ1-1, with D perhaps TRBD1 (6 bases). V was clipped by 7 bases and J by 7 bases, with 19 bases between them. The germline gives CDR1 PRHDT, CDR2 FYEKMQ (reference sequence). CDR3 length: 14 residues. The CDR3 DNA reads as TGTGCCAGCACCATTTCCGACAGGACGAGTGAAGCTTTCTTT. Translation gives CASTISDRTSEAFF.

For this clone: One junction end disagrees with the germline gene, perhaps due to a read error. The chain recombines TRBV3-1 (or the pseudogene TRBV3-2) with TRBJ1-6, with 7 bases lining up with TRBD1. Germline V gene sequence: CDR1 LGHDT, CDR2 YNNKEL (reference sequence). The CDR3 runs to 16 residues. The CDR3 region is CTSSQDRQGSNSPLHF. The CDR3 DNA is TGTACCAGCAGCCAAGATCGACAGGGTTCGAATTCACCCCTCCACTTT.

The chain employs TRBV3-1 (or the pseudogene TRBV3-2) and TRBJ1-1, with 8 bases aligning to TRBD1. The CDR3 spans 18 residues. V was clipped by 0 bases and J by 1 base; unmatched bases: 10. Germline CDR1 is LGHDT and CDR2 is YNNKEL (reference sequence). The chain's CDR3 is CASSQDLTGVVGNTEAFF. CDR3 sequence (DNA): TGTGCCAGCAGCCAAGACCTGACAGGGGTGGTAGGGAACACTGAAGCTTTCTTT.

This clone was seen just once. This CDR3 is CASSHDAPGQGGTDTQYF. CDR3 sequence (DNA): TGTGCCAGCAGCCACGACGCTCCGGGACAGGGGGGCACAGATACGCAGTATTTT. V is TRBV3-1 (or the pseudogene TRBV3-2) and J is TRBJ2-3, with 11 bases lining up with TRBD1. Germline V gene data show CDR1 as LGHDT and CDR2 as YNNKEL (reference sequence). The CDR3 extends over 18 amino acids. Trimming removed 3 bases from V and 1 base from J; junction bases left unmatched: 9.

The chain recombines TRBV10-3 with TRBJ1-2, with D possibly being TRBD1 (6 bases). The V gene lost 3 bases and the J gene lost 3 bases, with 11 bases spanning the gap. The CDR3 consists of 14 residues. The germline gives CDR1 ENHRY, CDR2 SYGVKD. CDR3 nucleotides: TGTGCCATCAGTGACTTCACAGGGCACTATGGCTACACCTTC. Its protein product is CAISDFTGHYGYTF.

The gene calls are TRBV5-4 and TRBJ2-7; TRBD2 agrees at 10 bases. The CDR3 runs 17 residues. Germline CDR1 SGHNT, CDR2 YYREEE (reference sequence). The junction had 11 bases not matched to a gene; V was cut back by 4 bases and J by 1 base. CDR3 bases: TGTGCCAGCAGCCCAGGGGGCCAAGCGGGAGGGTCCTACGAGCAGTACTTC. Amino acid sequence: CASSPGGQAGGSYEQYF.

V gene TRBV2 combines with J gene TRBJ2-2; D is possibly TRBD2 (6 bases). The V end lost 2 bases, the J end lost 0 bases, and 10 bases lay between the germline ends. CDR1 and CDR2 from the germline V gene are SNHLY and FYNNEI. The CDR3 sequence is 16 residues long. The CDR3 nucleotides are TGTGCCAGCAGTGAAAGAGGCGGGGCGAACACCGGGGAGCTGTTTTTT. Residues: CASSERGGANTGELFF.

The genes are TRBV19 and TRBJ1-2, with TRBD1 as a possible D gene (5 bases). CDR3 length: 14 residues. CDR1 and CDR2 (germline): LNHDA, SQIVND (reference sequence). V was shortened by 4 bases and J by 2 bases, with 11 bases between the two germline ends. The CDR3 coding sequence is TGTGCCAGTAGTAGCCAACGGGGGAACTATGGCTACACCTTC. Residues: CASSSQRGNYGYTF.

The genes are TRBV29-1 and TRBJ2-4; D call uncertain. Germline V CDR1 and CDR2: SQVTM, ANQGSEA. Deletions cut 6 bases from V and 0 bases from J, with 12 bases between. This CDR3 has 14 amino acids. The CDR3 region is CSVAPTLAKNIQYF. For the CDR3, the DNA is TGCAGCGTCGCACCGACTTTAGCCAAAAACATTCAGTACTTC.

V is TRBV27 and J is TRBJ2-1, with 13 bases that match TRBD2. There are 17 residues in the CDR3. Germline V lookup: CDR1 MNHEY, CDR2 SMNVEV (reference sequence). Losses at the gene ends were 3 bases for V and 8 bases for J; bases not matched to a gene: 10. CDR3 in amino acids: CASSFLGGTSGIYEQFF. The DNA of the CDR3 is TGTGCCAGCAGTTTCTTAGGGGGGACTAGCGGGATATATGAGCAGTTCTTC.

This chain links TRBV20-1 with TRBJ2-1; a weak D match, TRBD2 (6 bases). With 6 bases removed from V and 4 bases from J, the gap between germline ends came to 7 bases. Germline V gene sequence: CDR1 DFQATT, CDR2 SNEGSKA (reference sequence). The CDR3 covers 11 residues. This chain's CDR3 is CSAGGYNEQFF. The CDR3 bases are TGCAGTGCAGGAGGGTACAATGAGCAGTTCTTC.

The chain couples TRBV13 to TRBJ2-3; a weak D match, TRBD2 (5 bases). The CDR3 length is 17 residues. The V and J ends lost 4 bases and 0 bases respectively, with 17 bases between them. Germline CDR1 PRHDT, CDR2 FYEKMQ (reference sequence). In nucleotides, the CDR3 is TGTGCCAGCAGCTCGGAGACTACCACGGGAAGCACAGATACGCAGTATTTT. Its translation: CASSSETTTGSTDTQYF.

The chain has TRBV19 and TRBJ2-1; D call uncertain. V was cut by 5 bases and J by 8 bases, with 13 bases left in between. The germline V gene encodes CDR1 LNHDA and CDR2 SQIVND (reference sequence). The CDR3 length is 13 residues. The CDR3 here is CASSGPGRHEQFF. The CDR3 bases are TGTGCCAGTAGTGGCCCGGGTAGACATGAGCAGTTCTTC. Full variable domain (remainder filled in from reference TRBV19 and TRBJ2-1): DGGITQSPKYLFRKEGQNVTLSCEQNLNHDAMYWYRQDPGQGLRLIYYSQIVNDFQKGDIAEGYSVSREKKESFPLTVTSAQKNPTAFYLCASSGPGRHEQFFGPGTRLTVL.

This clone was counted only a few times. Other DNA sequences in the same sample also yield this CDR3. J is TRBJ1-2 and V is TRBV19; D gene uncertain. Germline CDR1 is LNHDA and CDR2 is SQIVND (reference sequence). This CDR3 is 12 amino acids long. Between the trimmed V and J ends, which lost 3 bases and 6 bases, there was a span of 8 bases. CDR3 residues: CASSIRGNGYTF. CDR3 bases: TGTGCCAGTAGTATTCGAGGGAATGGCTACACCTTC.

This chain joins TRBV13 and TRBJ1-2, with 7 positions matching TRBD1. The CDR3 contains 14 residues. Germline CDR1 is PRHDT and CDR2 is FYEKMQ (reference sequence). The junction had 11 bases not matched to a gene; V was cut back by 5 bases and J by 8 bases. CDR3 sequence reads: CASSIATGKGGYTF. CDR3 bases: TGTGCCAGCAGCATCGCGACAGGGAAAGGCGGCTACACCTTC.

The chain combines TRBV19 with TRBJ1-2, with TRBD1 identical over 7 bases. In germline, CDR1 is LNHDA, CDR2 SQIVND (reference sequence). The CDR3 is 15 residues long. With V trimmed by 6 bases and J by 3 bases, 10 bases remained unmatched. Written as DNA, the CDR3 is TGTGCCAGTAGCGAAAGGGGGCGCGAGGACTATGGCTACACCTTC. Its protein is CASSERGREDYGYTF.

The chain carries TRBV27 and TRBJ2-5; TRBD1 agrees at 9 bases. J lost 5 bases, V lost 1 base, and 8 bases had no gene match. The CDR3 contains 16 residues. CDR1 MNHEY and CDR2 SMNVEV come from the germline V gene (reference sequence). CDR3 bases: TGTGCCAGCAGTTTATTGGGACAGGGACCTTTGGAGACCCAGTACTTC. Translating it yields CASSLLGQGPLETQYF.

The chain recombines TRBV10-3 with TRBJ2-1; 14 nucleotides align to TRBD2. The CDR3 extends over 19 amino acids. The germline CDR1 and CDR2 sequences are ENHRY and SYGVKD. Unmatched junction bases numbered 10, after V lost 6 bases and J lost 0 bases. The CDR3 is CAIRIGLAGGSSSYNEQFF. The CDR3 DNA reads as TGTGCCATCAGGATTGGACTAGCGGGAGGTTCCAGCTCCTACAATGAGCAGTTCTTC.

DNA of the CDR3: TGTGCCAGCAGCCACCAGACTAGCGGGGACCTATCCTACGAGCAGTACTTC. Its protein product is CASSHQTSGDLSYEQYF. V usage is TRBV4-2 and J usage is TRBJ2-7, with 11 bases lining up with TRBD2. In germline, CDR1 is LGHNA, CDR2 YNFKEQ. J gave up 1 base and V 3 bases, and 8 bases lay outside the gene matches. The CDR3 is 17 amino acids.

The J gene is TRBJ1-2, the V gene TRBV5-8; TRBD1 might be the D (5 bases). The CDR3 totals 15 residues. CDR1 and CDR2 from the germline V gene are SGHTS and YDEGEE. Between the trimmed V and J ends, which lost 0 bases and 0 bases, there was a span of 9 bases. In DNA form, the CDR3 reads TGTGCCAGCAGCTTGGTGGCGGGGCCTAACTATGGCTACACCTTC. Translating it yields CASSLVAGPNYGYTF. The full variable domain, its missing parts supplied by reference TRBV5-8 and TRBJ1-2, is EAGVTQSPTHLIKTRGQQATLRCSPISGHTSVYWYQQALGLGLQFLLWYDEGEERNRGNFPPRFSGRQFPNYSSELNVNALELEDSALYLCASSLVAGPNYGYTFGSGTRLTVV.

This chain joins TRBV7-3 and TRBJ2-1, with 8 bases that match TRBD2. V trimming: 5 bases; J trimming: 0 bases; junction bases outside the gene matches: 6. Germline CDR1 SGHTA, CDR2 FQGTGA. This CDR3 is built from 16 residues. As DNA, the CDR3 is TGTGCCAGCAGCACACTAGCGGCTAGCTCCTACAATGAGCAGTTCTTC. Translating it yields CASSTLAASSYNEQFF.

The DNA for the CDR3 is TGTGCCAGCAGCTTAGGTCCACCCGAGGCCTACGAGCAGTACTTC. It specifies CASSLGPPEAYEQYF. The V gene is TRBV13, the J gene TRBJ2-7, with no clear D. Trimming removed 0 bases at V and 2 bases at J, with 11 bases between. This CDR3 region has 15 residues. Germline V gives CDR1 PRHDT, CDR2 FYEKMQ (reference sequence). The variable domain in full, completed from reference TRBV13 and TRBJ2-7, reads AAGVIQSPRHLIKEKRETATLKCYPIPRHDTVYWYQQGPGQDPQFLISFYEKMQSDKGSIPDRFSAQQFSDYHSELNMSSLELGDSALYFCASSLGPPEAYEQYFGPGTRLTVT.